This TCR beta chain was identified during a study of PD-1 blockade in classical Hodgkin lymphoma. For the study at large: Patients got intravenous nivolumab 3 mg/kg every 2 weeks.

The data were produced by immunoSEQ multiplex PCR, yet TCRdb's version contains in-frame clones alone and is incomplete. The repertoire consists of about 24,000 clones, with approximately 81% occurring once and the leading ten covering 20%. This clone was observed once. The antigen is not known. Every patient experienced relapse after autologous stem cell transplantation, and brentuximab vedotin exposure varied. Best response was recorded as complete response, partial response or progressive disease. Study results and limitations: Diminished baseline TCR diversity has been reported in newly diagnosed patients relative to healthy donors.

Deletions cut 5 bases from V and 4 bases from J, with 17 bases between. The CDR3 is 15 amino acids. CDR1 is MNHEY, CDR2 SVGAGI, per germline. The clonotype was recovered from a human donor with classical Hodgkin lymphoma. The material was peripheral blood mononuclear cells (PBMCs), obtained before the second cycle of nivolumab. The chain carries TRBV6-5 and TRBJ1-2, with D possibly being TRBD1 (5 bases). CDR3 nucleotide sequence: TGTGCCAGCAGTACCCTGGGAGGGGAAGGCTATGGCTACACCTTC. Its protein is CASSTLGGEGYGYTF.